The rows below give T cell receptor beta chains drawn from one sample of a study of read filtering for tumor transcriptome and immune sequencing. TCRdb reanalysed the reads using MiXCR and keeps one entry per CDR3 protein. The sample shows about 38,000 distinct CDR3 sequences, 11% to 15% of them seen only once. Sequencing was done on a sample of a population of CD138-negative cells sorted from bone marrow. The receptors were sampled from a donor at least 40 years old with multiple myeloma. Both conserved end residues are part of each CDR3. A D gene is named only where the DNA matches it firmly. Where a row states a size, it is once, few, many or the class of an expanded clone; other rows omit it.

j_gene: TRBJ2-7; d_gene: TRBD1; v_gene: TRBV7-9; abundance: many; CDR3nt: TGTGCCAGCAGCTTTAGGACAGGGGGCCCCGAGCAGTACTTC; CDR3aa: CASSFRTGGPEQYF
j_gene: TRBJ2-7; d_gene: TRBD1; v_gene: TRBV20-1; abundance: .; CDR3nt: TGCAGTGCTAATCCGACAGGGGAAGAGCAGTACTTC; CDR3aa: CSANPTGEEQYF
j_gene: TRBJ2-5; d_gene: TRBD2; v_gene: TRBV19; abundance: many; CDR3nt: TGTGCCAGTAGTGTCTGGACTAGCGGGGGCTTCCCAGAGACCCAGTACTTC; CDR3aa: CASSVWTSGGFPETQYF
j_gene: TRBJ2-1; d_gene: .; v_gene: TRBV30; abundance: many; CDR3nt: TGTGCCTGGAGTCTGGGGGGCCAGGGTGAGCAGTTCTTC; CDR3aa: CAWSLGGQGEQFF
j_gene: TRBJ1-1; d_gene: TRBD1; v_gene: TRBV11-2; abundance: few; CDR3nt: TGTGCCAGCAGAATAGGGACAGACACTGAAGCTTTCTTT; CDR3aa: CASRIGTDTEAFF
j_gene: TRBJ2-2; d_gene: .; v_gene: TRBV5-1; abundance: many; CDR3nt: TGCGCCAGCAGCTTGGCCCGTACCTCCCCCGGGGAGCTGTTTTTT; CDR3aa: CASSLARTSPGELFF
j_gene: TRBJ2-7; d_gene: TRBD1; v_gene: TRBV29-1; abundance: many; CDR3nt: TGCAGCCTAAGGACAGGTTCGATCCCCTACGAGCAGTACTTC; CDR3aa: CSLRTGSIPYEQYF
j_gene: TRBJ2-5; d_gene: TRBD2; v_gene: TRBV18; abundance: many; CDR3nt: TGTGCCAGCTCACCACAGACTAGCGAAGAGACCCAGTACTTC; CDR3aa: CASSPQTSEETQYF
j_gene: TRBJ1-5; d_gene: TRBD1; v_gene: TRBV11-2; abundance: .; CDR3nt: TGTGCCAGCAGCGCTCCGGGACAGGGTAAAGAGCCCCAGCATTTT; CDR3aa: CASSAPGQGKEPQHF
j_gene: TRBJ2-7; d_gene: .; v_gene: TRBV11-3; abundance: many; CDR3nt: TGTGCCAGCAGCTTAGTTTCGACCGCGGAGCAGTACTTC; CDR3aa: CASSLVSTAEQYF
j_gene: TRBJ1-1; d_gene: TRBD1; v_gene: TRBV5-1; abundance: many; CDR3nt: TGCGCCAGCAGCACGACAGGGCTTGATGAAGCTTTCTTT; CDR3aa: CASSTTGLDEAFF
j_gene: TRBJ1-4; d_gene: TRBD1; v_gene: TRBV6-5; abundance: many; CDR3nt: TGTGCCAGCAGTTACAGCGGACAGGGGAATGAAAAACTGTTTTTT; CDR3aa: CASSYSGQGNEKLFF
j_gene: TRBJ1-1; d_gene: TRBD1; v_gene: TRBV6-2/TRBV6-3; abundance: many; CDR3nt: TGTGCCAGCAGTACCCGACAGGGTTGGACTGAAGCTTTCTTT; CDR3aa: CASSTRQGWTEAFF
j_gene: TRBJ1-5; d_gene: .; v_gene: TRBV2; abundance: many; CDR3nt: TGTGCCAGCAGTGAAGCGAGGGGACCCTCGGGGCCCCAGCATTTT; CDR3aa: CASSEARGPSGPQHF
j_gene: TRBJ1-1; d_gene: .; v_gene: TRBV20-1; abundance: many; CDR3nt: TGCAGTGCAGGGGGGCAGGGCCTCGCTGGTAGGAACACTGAAGCTTTCTTT; CDR3aa: CSAGGQGLAGRNTEAFF
j_gene: TRBJ1-5; d_gene: .; v_gene: TRBV2; abundance: many; CDR3nt: TGTGCCAGCTTGCCGGACAGCAATCAGCCCCAGCATTTT; CDR3aa: CASLPDSNQPQHF
j_gene: TRBJ1-4; d_gene: TRBD1; v_gene: TRBV5-1; abundance: many; CDR3nt: TGCGCCAGCAGCGCTGGACAGGGAGGACTAGAAAAACTGTTTTTT; CDR3aa: CASSAGQGGLEKLFF
j_gene: TRBJ2-7; d_gene: TRBD1; v_gene: TRBV5-1; abundance: many; CDR3nt: TGCGCCAGCAGCTTGGTGGGACAGGCCTACGAGCAGTACTTC; CDR3aa: CASSLVGQAYEQYF
j_gene: TRBJ2-1; d_gene: TRBD2; v_gene: TRBV6-2/TRBV6-3; abundance: many; CDR3nt: TGTGCCAGCAGTTACGAACGGGGGGGCTTCCATGAGCAGTTCTTC; CDR3aa: CASSYERGGFHEQFF
j_gene: TRBJ2-7; d_gene: .; v_gene: TRBV28; abundance: many; CDR3nt: TGTGCCAGCAGTCCTGGGGGGGCGACCAGCTACGAGCAGTACTTC; CDR3aa: CASSPGGATSYEQYF
j_gene: TRBJ1-1; d_gene: .; v_gene: TRBV10-3; abundance: many; CDR3nt: TGTGCCATCAAGCGCCCGGGGAACACTGAAGCTTTCTTT; CDR3aa: CAIKRPGNTEAFF
j_gene: TRBJ2-5; d_gene: .; v_gene: TRBV19; abundance: many; CDR3nt: TGTGCCAGTATACTCAGGGAAGAGACCCAGTACTTC; CDR3aa: CASILREETQYF
j_gene: TRBJ2-7; d_gene: .; v_gene: TRBV5-4; abundance: many; CDR3nt: TGTGCCAGCAGCTTGCCTAACGTGGACGAGCAGTACTTC; CDR3aa: CASSLPNVDEQYF
j_gene: TRBJ1-3; d_gene: .; v_gene: TRBV11-3; abundance: .; CDR3nt: TGTGCCAGCAGCTTTTCAGATACATCTGGAAACACCATATATTTT; CDR3aa: CASSFSDTSGNTIYF
j_gene: TRBJ2-7; d_gene: TRBD2; v_gene: TRBV19; abundance: many; CDR3nt: TGTGCCAGTAGTATTATAGCGGGGCCGGGCCACGAGCAGTACTTC; CDR3aa: CASSIIAGPGHEQYF
j_gene: TRBJ2-7; d_gene: .; v_gene: TRBV6-5; abundance: many; CDR3nt: TGTGCCAGCAGTTACGAGGGATACGAGCAGTACTTC; CDR3aa: CASSYEGYEQYF
j_gene: TRBJ1-3; d_gene: .; v_gene: TRBV5-1; abundance: many; CDR3nt: TGCGCCAGCAGCCAGGGAGGGCGCGGAAACACCATATATTTT; CDR3aa: CASSQGGRGNTIYF
j_gene: TRBJ1-1; d_gene: .; v_gene: TRBV7-3; abundance: many; CDR3nt: TGTGCCAGCAGCAACAACCTGAACACTGAAGCTTTCTTT; CDR3aa: CASSNNLNTEAFF
j_gene: TRBJ2-5; d_gene: .; v_gene: TRBV20-1; abundance: many; CDR3nt: TGCAGTGCTAGAGATACCGGGGGGCCCAGGGCCCAGTACTTC; CDR3aa: CSARDTGGPRAQYF
j_gene: TRBJ2-1; d_gene: .; v_gene: TRBV20-1; abundance: many; CDR3nt: TGCAGTGCGAGGCCGGGACAAAGCTCCTACAATGAGCAGTTCTTC; CDR3aa: CSARPGQSSYNEQFF
j_gene: TRBJ1-1; d_gene: .; v_gene: TRBV7-9; abundance: many; CDR3nt: TGTGCCAGCACCTTAGTAGGGTGGAACACTGAAGCTTTCTTT; CDR3aa: CASTLVGWNTEAFF
j_gene: TRBJ2-7; d_gene: .; v_gene: TRBV10-3; abundance: many; CDR3nt: TGTGCCATCAGGATCTCGCGTGGGGCAGGGGACAACTACGAGCAGTACTTC; CDR3aa: CAIRISRGAGDNYEQYF
j_gene: TRBJ2-3; d_gene: TRBD2; v_gene: TRBV29-1; abundance: many; CDR3nt: TGCAGCGCCCTGAGGACTAGCGCTTACACAGATACGCAGTATTTT; CDR3aa: CSALRTSAYTDTQYF
j_gene: TRBJ1-3; d_gene: .; v_gene: TRBV12-3/TRBV12-4; abundance: many; CDR3nt: TGTGCCAGCCTCCTGAGCACCTCTGGAAACACCATATATTTT; CDR3aa: CASLLSTSGNTIYF
j_gene: TRBJ1-5; d_gene: .; v_gene: TRBV20-1; abundance: few; CDR3nt: TGCAGTGCTAGTAGGGATCGCCAGCCCCAGCATTTT; CDR3aa: CSASRDRQPQHF
j_gene: TRBJ2-7; d_gene: .; v_gene: TRBV5-4; abundance: many; CDR3nt: TGTGCCAGCAGCGCCTACCGGACCGGGGTAATGACCTACGAGCAGTACTTC; CDR3aa: CASSAYRTGVMTYEQYF
j_gene: TRBJ2-7; d_gene: TRBD1; v_gene: TRBV11-2; abundance: many; CDR3nt: TGTGCCAGCAGCTTAATAGGGGGCGACTACGAGCAGTACTTC; CDR3aa: CASSLIGGDYEQYF
j_gene: TRBJ2-1; d_gene: .; v_gene: TRBV7-9; abundance: many; CDR3nt: TGTGCCAGCAGCTTAGCCCTGATGGAGCAGTTCTTC; CDR3aa: CASSLALMEQFF
j_gene: TRBJ2-6; d_gene: .; v_gene: TRBV12-3/TRBV12-4; abundance: few; CDR3nt: TGTGCCAGTGAGATACACGGGGCCAACGTCCTGACTTTC; CDR3aa: CASEIHGANVLTF
j_gene: TRBJ2-1; d_gene: TRBD2; v_gene: TRBV6-2/TRBV6-3; abundance: medium-sized; CDR3nt: TGTGCCAGCAGACTAGCGGTTGAGCAGTTCTTC; CDR3aa: CASRLAVEQFF
j_gene: TRBJ1-5; d_gene: .; v_gene: TRBV7-2; abundance: many; CDR3nt: TGTGCCAGCAGCTTAAAAGGATATAGCAATCAGCCCCAGCATTTT; CDR3aa: CASSLKGYSNQPQHF